The rows below give T cell receptor beta chains drawn from one sample of a study of read filtering for tumor transcriptome and immune sequencing. TCRdb itself ran the reads through MiXCR, one entry per CDR3 protein. The table lists around 140,000 distinct CDR3 sequences, about 12% of them singletons. Material for sequencing was a population of CD138-negative cells sorted from bone marrow. Every receptor here comes from a donor aged 40 or over with multiple myeloma. The CDR3 runs from the conserved cysteine through the conserved F or W. Each record gives: CDR3 length, D gene, clone size, J gene, V gene, CDR3 DNA, CDR3 protein. D genes are given only for firm matches. Not every row has a clone size; where given, it reads once, few, many or a size class.

>13|NA|many|TRBJ2-1|TRBV20-1
TGCAGTGCTGCGGGACTGACCTACAATGAGCAGTTCTTC
CSAAGLTYNEQFF
>16|TRBD2|few|TRBJ2-1|TRBV11-2
TGTGCCAGCAGCTCCCGACTAGCCGAATTTATTTATGAGCAGTTCTTC
CASSSRLAEFIYEQFF
>15|NA|many|TRBJ2-1|TRBV6-6
TGTGCCAGCAGTTACTTTGGGGCAGCAGACAATGAGCAGTTCTTC
CASSYFGAADNEQFF
>16|NA|many|TRBJ2-2|TRBV20-1
TGCAGTGCTAGAGATGGGGTAAACCAGAACACCGGGGAGCTGTTTTTT
CSARDGVNQNTGELFF
>16|TRBD2|NA|TRBJ2-1|TRBV5-6
TGTGCCAGCAGCCGGACTAGCGGCTTATCCTACAATGAGCAGTTCTTC
CASSRTSGLSYNEQFF
>15|NA|many|TRBJ2-2|TRBV10-3
TGTGCCATCAGTGAGTCGAGCATGGACACCGGGGAGCTGTTTTTT
CAISESSMDTGELFF
>16|TRBD2|many|TRBJ2-7|TRBV4-3
TGCGCCAGCAGCCAAGGTCCAGCGGGAGTGGTATACGAGCAGTACTTC
CASSQGPAGVVYEQYF
>15|TRBD1|many|TRBJ1-5|TRBV20-1
TGCAGTGCTAGAGAACAGGGGACTAGCAATCAGCCCCAGCATTTT
CSAREQGTSNQPQHF
>13|NA|many|TRBJ2-2|TRBV6-2/TRBV6-3
TGTGCCAGCAGTTACGTTCAGACCGGGGAGCTGTTTTTT
CASSYVQTGELFF
>10|NA|many|TRBJ2-1|TRBV20-1
TGCAGTGCTAGTTGGGGTGGGCAGTTCTTC
CSASWGGQFF
>16|NA|many|TRBJ2-6|TRBV29-1
TGCAGCGTTGAAGATCGGGGCAGAACTGGGGCCAACGTCCTGACTTTC
CSVEDRGRTGANVLTF
>10|NA|many|TRBJ2-1|TRBV29-1
TGCAGCGTTGAACTGCGGGAGCAGTTCTTC
CSVELREQFF
>14|TRBD2|many|TRBJ2-2|TRBV5-1
TGCGCCAGCAGCTTTGGCGGGAGGCCCGGGGAGCTGTTTTTT
CASSFGGRPGELFF
>17|NA|many|TRBJ2-5|TRBV10-2
TGCGCCAGCAGTGAGGACGGCTTATTGGTGGCGGGAGAGACCCAGTACTTC
CASSEDGLLVAGETQYF
>11|NA|many|TRBJ2-2|TRBV11-2
TGTGCCAGCTCAGACACCGGGGAGCTGTTTTTT
CASSDTGELFF
>19|TRBD1|many|TRBJ1-4|TRBV14
TGTGCCAGCAGCCTTCCCCCGGGACAGGGGAGGATGCCAAATGAAAAACTGTTTTTT
CASSLPPGQGRMPNEKLFF
>14|NA|many|TRBJ2-1|TRBV6-6
TGTGCCAGCAGTTACTCGCCCAGTAACAATGAGCAGTTCTTC
CASSYSPSNNEQFF
>15|NA|many|TRBJ2-1|TRBV15
TGTGCCACCAGCAGAGATTTGGGGGAGTCAGGAGAGCAGTTCTTC
CATSRDLGESGEQFF
>13|NA|NA|TRBJ2-5|TRBV7-9
TGTGCCAGCAGCCATAGCGAGAAAGAGACCCAGTGCTTC
CASSHSEKETQCF
>17|TRBD2|many|TRBJ2-7|TRBV20-1
TGCAGTGCTAGAGACCCTTCTGGACTAGCGGAGTATGGCGAGCAGTACTTC
CSARDPSGLAEYGEQYF
>14|NA|many|TRBJ2-3|TRBV29-1
TGCGGAGGCGCCGGGTGGGGCGGGAAGGATACGCAGTATTTT
CGGAGWGGKDTQYF
>15|TRBD2|many|TRBJ2-7|TRBV6-5
TGTGCCAGCAGCTCCGGACTAGCGGGAATCTACGAGCAGTACTTC
CASSSGLAGIYEQYF
>13|NA|NA|TRBJ1-1|TRBV7-9
TGTGCCGGCAGCCCGGGACTGAACACTGAAGCTTTCTTT
CAGSPGLNTEAFF
>14|TRBD2|NA|TRBJ2-1|TRBV29-1
TGCAGCGTTGTCGCGGGACTAGAGGTTCGGGAGCAGTTCTTC
CSVVAGLEVREQFF
>15|TRBD2|many|TRBJ2-3|TRBV2
TGTGCCAGCAGAACGGGACTAGCAGTCTCAGATACGCAGTATTTT
CASRTGLAVSDTQYF
>14|NA|many|TRBJ1-5|TRBV27
TGTGCCAGCAGTTTCGGGGCTAGCAATCAGCCCCAGCATTTT
CASSFGASNQPQHF
>15|TRBD2|many|TRBJ2-1|TRBV6-2/TRBV6-3
TGTGCCAGCAGAAGACTAGCGGGACTCTACAATGAGCAGTTCTTC
CASRRLAGLYNEQFF
>15|TRBD1|many|TRBJ2-1|TRBV7-2
TGTGCCAGCAGCTCCGGGACAGGGGATTACAATGAGCAGTTCTTC
CASSSGTGDYNEQFF
>13|TRBD1|many|TRBJ1-1|TRBV29-1
TGCAGCGTCTTGGACAGGGGTGTTACTGAAGCTTTCTTT
CSVLDRGVTEAFF
>13|NA|NA|TRBJ2-7|TRBV5-1
TGCGCCAGCAGCGTTAGCGACTCCTACGAGCAGTACTTC
CASSVSDSYEQYF
>17|NA|many|TRBJ2-1|TRBV15
TGTGCCACCAGCAGAGATCGGGGTCTAGCGTCGAACAATGAGCAGTTCTTC
CATSRDRGLASNNEQFF
>13|NA|many|TRBJ1-2|TRBV30
TGTGCCTGGAGCCCTCCGGCTAACTATGGCTACACCTTC
CAWSPPANYGYTF
>14|TRBD2|many|TRBJ2-1|TRBV20-1
TGCAGTGCTAGAAGTCTAGCGGGAGGAGATGAGCAGTTCTTC
CSARSLAGGDEQFF
>17|TRBD1|many|TRBJ2-2|TRBV6-5
TGTGCCAGCAGTTGGGGACAGGGGGCGTTTTTCACCGGGGAGCTGTTTTTT
CASSWGQGAFFTGELFF
>13|NA|NA|TRBJ2-2|TRBV19
TGTGCCAGTAGTCCGGCGGCGCCCGGGGAGCTGCTTTTT
CASSPAAPGELLF
>13|NA|NA|TRBJ2-3|TRBV30
TGTGCCTGGAGTGTAAATGTTGCGGTATCGCAGTATTTT
CAWSVNVAVSQYF
>13|NA|many|TRBJ2-1|TRBV7-9
TGTGCCAGCAGCTTAGTAGGGGTTGGTGAGCAGTTCTTC
CASSLVGVGEQFF
>15|NA|many|TRBJ2-7|TRBV7-2
TGTGCCAGCAGCTTAGTAGGGCCCGGGAGCAACGAGCAGTACTTC
CASSLVGPGSNEQYF
>17|NA|many|TRBJ1-2|TRBV19
TGTGCCAGTAGTATAGAGACCGGGACCCCAAACTCTATCGGCTACACCTTC
CASSIETGTPNSIGYTF
>16|NA|NA|TRBJ2-3|TRBV6-1
TGTGCCAGCAGTTCCAACGGGCAGGGACGAATTGATACGCAGTATTTT
CASSSNGQGRIDTQYF
>14|TRBD1|many|TRBJ2-1|TRBV29-1
TGCAGCGTTCACAGGGGATGGGACCCTCATGAGCAGTTCTTC
CSVHRGWDPHEQFF